One and the same sample provided the 8 T cell receptor beta chains below, sequenced in a study of T cell changes during pregnancy in multiple sclerosis. TCRdb's table, derived via immunoSEQ multiplex PCR, lists solely in-frame clones and lacks some. Of around 24,000 clones listed, 86% are singletons. The sequencing here drew on CD8+ T cells from peripheral blood mononuclear cells, taken in the first trimester of pregnancy. The receptors here all came from a female donor in good health, enrolled as a control in a pregnancy study.

The chain recombines TRBV11-2 with TRBJ2-2; D is undetermined. There are 15 residues in the CDR3. Trimming stripped 5 bases from V and 4 bases from J, with 14 bases between. CDR1 and CDR2 from the germline V gene are SGHAT and FQNNGV. The DNA for the CDR3 is TGTGCCAGCAGCATAATGCAGGCTATCACCGGGGAGCTGTTTTTT. Translation: CASSIMQAITGELFF.

This clone came up once. The J gene is TRBJ2-5, the V gene TRBV4-3; TRBD2 is a possible D gene (7 bases). The CDR3 extends over 16 amino acids. The germline V gene encodes CDR1 LGHNA and CDR2 YSLEER. Trimming took 6 bases from V and 3 from J, leaving 20 bases between them. CDR3: CASSPRGGGKKETQYF. The DNA of the CDR3 is TGCGCCAGCAGTCCTCGAGGGGGGGGGAAAAAAGAGACCCAGTACTTC.

The table lists this clone with a few counts. CDR3 amino acids: CASTLDRNTEAFF. The CDR3 region has the DNA TGTGCCAGCACCTTGGACAGGAACACTGAAGCTTTCTTT. The chain couples TRBV7-9 to TRBJ1-1, with D perhaps TRBD1 (6 bases). The germline V gene encodes CDR1 SEHNR and CDR2 FQNEAQ (reference sequence). The CDR3 covers 13 residues. V was pared by 7 bases and J by 1 base, with 10 bases between.

J is TRBJ1-1 and V is TRBV27, with 7 bases aligning to TRBD1. This CDR3 region has 16 residues. From germline, CDR1 is MNHEY and CDR2 SMNVEV (reference sequence). The V and J ends lost 5 bases and 6 bases, in that order; junction bases with no gene match: 15. Here the CDR3 reads CASSPLGQYYGAEAFF. CDR3 coding DNA: TGTGCCAGCAGTCCCCTGGGACAGTACTACGGTGCTGAAGCTTTCTTT.

The CDR3: CAIGGETYEQYF. In DNA form, the CDR3 reads TGTGCCATCGGGGGGGAAACCTACGAGCAGTACTTC. The chain joins TRBV10-3 to TRBJ2-7, with 7 bases lining up with TRBD2. This CDR3 spans 12 amino acids. Germline CDR1 is ENHRY and CDR2 is SYGVKD. After removal of 8 bases from V and 2 bases from J, the junction contained 3 bases not matched to a gene.

The chain uses TRBV28 and TRBJ2-7, with 7 nucleotides matching TRBD1. This CDR3 is built from 16 residues. Trimming at V came to 2 bases and at J to 3 bases, leaving 10 bases not matched to a gene. The V gene's germline CDR1 is MDHEN and CDR2 SYDVKM. Here the CDR3 DNA reads TGTGCCAGCAGTTTACGGGGACAGTCCTTCCACTACGAGCAGTACTTC. This codes for CASSLRGQSFHYEQYF.

The chain links TRBV2 to TRBJ1-2; D is uncertain. Trimming shortened V by 6 bases and J by 0 bases, and 8 bases separated the two germline ends. There are 13 residues in the CDR3. CDR1 is SNHLY and CDR2 is FYNNEI in the germline V gene. This CDR3 is CASRVLANYGYTF. The CDR3 DNA sequence: TGTGCCAGCAGGGTGCTAGCTAACTATGGCTACACCTTC.

This clone was recorded a few times. The chain is built from TRBV14 and TRBJ1-1; maybe TRBD1 (5 bases). The CDR3 is made up of 15 amino acids. CDR1 is SGHDN, CDR2 FVKESK, per germline. V was clipped by 4 bases and J by 8 bases, with 20 bases between them. DNA of the CDR3: TGTGCCAGCAGCCCGACAGCCCTGAAGGGGAAAGAAGCTTTCTTT. Its protein product is CASSPTALKGKEAFF.